This TCR beta chain was documented in a study of T cell responses to AZD1222 COVID-19 vaccine. Assay used: immunoSEQ multiplex PCR; TCRdb lists only in-frame clones, some missing. The table has 100,000 to 150,000 clones, roughly 82% seen once; the top ten hold 27%. Pooling was applied to second doses at about 4 or about 12 weeks. This TCR came from an adult who received the AZD1222 COVID-19 vaccine. The source material was peripheral blood, sampled 28 days after the second AZD1222 dose.

CDR3 amino acids: CASIRRGHPNTEAFF. CDR3 nucleotide sequence: TGTGCCAGCATTAGGAGGGGCCACCCGAACACTGAAGCTTTCTTT. The chain couples TRBV2 to TRBJ1-1; TRBD1 is a possible D gene (5 bases). Trimming removed 7 bases at V and 1 base at J, with 16 bases between. This CDR3 spans 15 amino acids. The V gene's germline CDR1 is SNHLY and CDR2 FYNNEI.